The 10 T cell receptor beta chains in this list originate from one sample, sequenced in a study of T cell responses to AZD1222 COVID-19 vaccine. Profiling relied on immunoSEQ multiplex PCR, and the TCRdb table lists in-frame clones only, not all of them. The sample has 200,000 or so clones, roughly 92% seen once. The sample consisted of peripheral blood, taken on day 0 of AZD1222 vaccination. These receptors were taken from an adult in good health.

The J gene is TRBJ1-2, the V gene TRBV19; D may be TRBD1 (6 bases). CDR3 length equals 14 residues. Trimming pared 5 bases from V and 3 bases from J, leaving 13 bases between. Germline lookup yields CDR1 LNHDA and CDR2 SQIVND (reference sequence). The CDR3 loop reads CASSFLTGDYGYTF. DNA for the CDR3: TGTGCCAGTAGTTTCCTGACAGGAGACTATGGCTACACCTTC. Supplemented by reference TRBV19 and TRBJ1-2, the full variable domain reads DGGITQSPKYLFRKEGQNVTLSCEQNLNHDAMYWYRQDPGQGLRLIYYSQIVNDFQKGDIAEGYSVSREKKESFPLTVTSAQKNPTAFYLCASSFLTGDYGYTFGSGTRLTVV.

The gene calls are TRBV19 and TRBJ1-1; D is undetermined. CDR1 LNHDA and CDR2 SQIVND come from the germline V gene (reference sequence). This CDR3 has 14 residues. Trimming left V 3 bases short and J 1 base short, with 9 bases between. DNA of the CDR3: TGTGCCAGTAGTATTGTCCGGGAGAACACTGAAGCTTTCTTT. It specifies CASSIVRENTEAFF.

The chain links TRBV19 to TRBJ2-2, with 9 nucleotides matching TRBD2. Germline values: CDR1 LNHDA, CDR2 SQIVND (reference sequence). The CDR3 spans 14 residues. The J segment lost 8 bases and the V segment lost 5 bases, leaving 6 bases of the junction unmatched. For the CDR3, the DNA is TGTGCCAGTAGTCCGACGCTAGCGGGGGGGGAGCTGTTTTTT. This translates into CASSPTLAGGELFF.

The J gene is TRBJ1-1, the V gene TRBV24-1, with D possibly matching TRBD1 (5 bases). The V end lost 2 bases, the J end lost 8 bases, and 8 bases lay between the germline ends. The germline CDR1 and CDR2 sequences are KGHDR and SFDVKD. This CDR3 contains 12 residues. CDR3 DNA: TGTGCCACCAGTGATTCAACAGGCGAAGCTTTCTTT. Amino acids: CATSDSTGEAFF.

This clone came up once. This chain joins TRBV7-9 and TRBJ2-7; tentatively, D is TRBD1 (7 bases). V was shortened by 5 bases and J by 11 bases, with 13 bases between the two germline ends. Looked up from germline, CDR1 is SEHNR and CDR2 is FQNEAQ (reference sequence). The CDR3 has 11 amino acids. The CDR3 loop is CASSPGGTEYF. The CDR3 DNA reads TGTGCCAGCAGCCCCGGCGGGACAGAGTACTTC.

This clone was counted once. The chain carries TRBV10-3 and TRBJ1-1; 11 nucleotides line up with TRBD1. Trimming cost V 2 bases and J 7 bases; bases outside gene matches: 6. The CDR3 contains 15 residues. CDR1 and CDR2 from the germline V gene are ENHRY and SYGVKD. This CDR3 reads CAISEKGTGGGEAFF. In DNA form, the CDR3 reads TGTGCCATCAGTGAGAAAGGGACAGGGGGAGGTGAAGCTTTCTTT.

J is TRBJ1-2 and V is TRBV5-1; no clear D. CDR1 is SGHRS and CDR2 is YFSETQ in the germline V gene. V lost 4 bases, J lost 2 bases, and 6 bases lay in between. The CDR3 is 12 residues long. The CDR3 DNA sequence: TGCGCCAGCAGCGCCCGAAACTATGGCTACACCTTC. Protein sequence: CASSARNYGYTF.

This rearrangement joins TRBV28 to TRBJ1-4; a weak D match, TRBD1 (6 bases). V was trimmed by 6 bases and J by 13 bases, leaving 21 bases between them. This CDR3 contains 14 residues. Germline loops: CDR1 MDHEN, CDR2 SYDVKM. In nucleotides, the CDR3 is TGTGCCAGCAGCCCTGGGAGGGGGACCCAGATACTGTTTTTT. This codes for CASSPGRGTQILFF.

This chain connects TRBV18 to TRBJ1-4, with 9 bases lining up with TRBD1. In germline, CDR1 is KGHSH, CDR2 LQKENI. The CDR3 contains 16 residues. Losses at the gene ends were 3 bases for V and 6 bases for J; bases not matched to a gene: 8. CDR3 amino acids: CASSPLNRGRDEKLFF. Written as DNA, the CDR3 is TGTGCCAGCTCACCCTTAAACAGGGGGCGAGATGAAAAACTGTTTTTT.

The CDR3 spells CASSLPGQPQHF. The CDR3 coding sequence is TGTGCCAGCAGTTTACCAGGACAGCCCCAGCATTTT. This chain joins TRBV28 and TRBJ1-5; no definite D call. CDR3 size: 12 residues. Trimming cost V 2 bases and J 7 bases, with 6 bases left between them. Germline V gives CDR1 MDHEN, CDR2 SYDVKM.